One TCR beta chain is described in this entry. Its antigen remains unidentified. Oncomine TCR Beta short-read sequencing was applied to DNA from cultured CD4+ T cells. MiXCR was run by TCRdb on the PCR reads, yielding one entry per CDR3 protein. The sample lists about 20,000 distinct CDR3 sequences; roughly 40% were seen once. This specimen belongs to a study of vaccination and CD4 T cells after COVID-19. Treatment given: 10-day PBMC culture with coronavirus spike peptide pools or control peptides (ViraFEST assay). Before and after vaccination, nucleocapsid antibodies were negative, indicating that healthy vaccine recipients had no prior SARS-CoV-2 infection. J was trimmed by 4 bases and V by 5 bases; bases with no gene match: 15. CDR3 size: 17 residues.

The sample in question was CD4+ T cells from blood, cultured in vitro, obtained before SARS-CoV-2 vaccination. This rearrangement joins TRBV12-3 or TRBV12-4 to TRBJ2-7, with 9 bases matching TRBD1. The clonotype was recovered from a human donor who received a COVID-19 vaccine. The CDR3 DNA sequence: TGTGCCAGCAGTAGGGAGCCCTGGACAGGGGAGAGATACGAGCAGTACTTC. This codes for CASSREPWTGERYEQYF.